This T cell receptor beta chain was identified in a study of cytomegalovirus exposure and HLA in healthy donors. It was with 60 Vbeta and 13 Jbeta primers that the PCR ran. The method was immunoSEQ multiplex PCR; TCRdb's version includes in-frame clones alone and lacks a portion of them. The data contain roughly 100,000 clones, 60% to 85% of them singletons. Germline CDR1 reads MNHEY; CDR2 reads SMNVEV (reference sequence). The CDR3 length is 14 residues. V dropped 4 bases and J dropped 4; count of bases not matched to a gene: 3. On this clone itself: Its antigen is undetermined.

Whole-study results and caveats: Information on immune exposure was restricted to one variable (CMV serostatus). Segments of the TCR beta V type were, in most cases, productive about 87% or about 30% of the time in an earlier analysis. Follow-up analysis later connected one missense variant in DCLRE1C with trimming of TCR beta V- and J-genes.

The sequenced material came from PBMCs. The origin of this receptor is a woman aged 18 to 35 in good health and CMV-seropositive. V is TRBV27 and J is TRBJ2-1, with 8 positions matching TRBD2. The CDR3 is CASSSSGPYNEQFF. For the CDR3, the DNA is TGTGCCAGCAGTTCTAGCGGGCCTTACAATGAGCAGTTCTTC.